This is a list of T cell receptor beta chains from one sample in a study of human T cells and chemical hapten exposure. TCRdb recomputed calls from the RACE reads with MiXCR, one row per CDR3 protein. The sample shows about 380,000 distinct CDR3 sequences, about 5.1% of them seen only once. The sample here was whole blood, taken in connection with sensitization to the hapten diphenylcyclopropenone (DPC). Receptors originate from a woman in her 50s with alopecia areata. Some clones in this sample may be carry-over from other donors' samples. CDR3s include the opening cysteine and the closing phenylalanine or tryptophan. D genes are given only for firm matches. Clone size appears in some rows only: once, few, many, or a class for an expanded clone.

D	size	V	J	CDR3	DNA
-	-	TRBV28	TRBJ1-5	CASSLCYRVGCNQPQHF	TGTGCCAGCAGTTTATGCTACAGGGTAGGTTGCAATCAGCCCCAGCATTTT
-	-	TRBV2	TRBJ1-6	CPSSGSRNSPLHF	TGTCCCAGCAGTGGGTCTCGGAATTCACCCCTCCACTTT
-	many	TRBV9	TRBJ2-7	CASSVSTGAYEQYF	TGTGCCAGCAGCGTCTCGACAGGCGCTTACGAGCAGTACTTC
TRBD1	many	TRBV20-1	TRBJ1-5	CSAEGGGQPQHF	TGCAGTGCAGAAGGAGGGGGCCAGCCCCAGCATTTT
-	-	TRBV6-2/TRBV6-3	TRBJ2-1	CASSTTPGDNEQFF	TGTGCCAGCAGTACCACGCCGGGGGACAATGAGCAGTTCTTC
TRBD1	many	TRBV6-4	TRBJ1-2	CASSDGGQGAYGYTF	TGTGCCAGCAGTGACGGGGGACAGGGGGCATATGGCTACACCTTC
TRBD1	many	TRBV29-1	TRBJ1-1	CRTGTGVMNTEAFF	TGCAGGACCGGGACAGGGGTTATGAACACTGAAGCTTTCTTT
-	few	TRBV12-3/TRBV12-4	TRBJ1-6	CASSLTQIDTPLHF	TGTGCCAGCAGTTTAACCCAAATCGATACACCCCTCCACTTT
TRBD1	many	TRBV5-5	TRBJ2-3	CASSRDRDTDTQYF	TGTGCCAGCAGCCGGGACAGGGACACAGATACGCAGTATTTT
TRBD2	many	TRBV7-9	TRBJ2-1	CASSLDPAGGTEQFF	TGTGCCAGCAGCTTAGACCCAGCGGGGGGGACTGAGCAGTTCTTC
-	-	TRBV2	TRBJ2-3	CASRTEGLDTQYF	TGTGCCAGCAGGACGGAGGGGCTAGATACGCAGTATTTT
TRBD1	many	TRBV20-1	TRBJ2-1	CSARDRGTGEQFF	TGCAGTGCTAGAGATCGGGGGACAGGTGAGCAGTTCTTC
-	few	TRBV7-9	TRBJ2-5	CASSLGGSLSDQYF	TGTGCCAGCAGCTTGGGGGGCTCATTATCAGACCAGTACTTC
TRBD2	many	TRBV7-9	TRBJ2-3	CASSLRGGSDTQYF	TGTGCCAGCAGCTTACGGGGAGGGTCAGATACGCAGTATTTT
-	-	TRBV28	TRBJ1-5	CASSSGDGRLSNQPQHF	TGTGCCAGCAGTTCAGGGGACGGGAGACTTAGCAATCAGCCCCAGCATTTT
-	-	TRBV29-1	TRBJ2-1	CSVEEPPWTQNLVDEQFF	TGCAGCGTTGAAGAGCCCCCCTGGACGCAGAACCTCGTCGATGAGCAGTTCTTC
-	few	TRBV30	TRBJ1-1	CAWSSRDGAFF	TGTGCCTGGAGCAGCAGGGACGGAGCTTTCTTT
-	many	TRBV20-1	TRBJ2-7	CSARAAGQSSYEQYF	TGCAGTGCTAGAGCCGCAGGACAGAGCTCCTACGAGCAGTACTTC
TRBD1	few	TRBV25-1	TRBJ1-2	CASSPTQGQGGYGYTF	TGTGCCAGCAGCCCCACCCAAGGACAGGGAGGGTATGGCTACACCTTC
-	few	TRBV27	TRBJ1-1	CASMEGVNTEAFF	TGTGCCAGCATGGAAGGGGTGAACACTGAAGCTTTCTTT
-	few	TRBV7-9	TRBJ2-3	CASSLGGDLSLNTQYF	TGTGCCAGCAGCTTAGGGGGAGACCTTTCGTTGAATACGCAGTATTTT
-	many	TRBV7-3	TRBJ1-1	CASSLAGNTEAFF	TGTGCCAGCAGCTTGGCCGGGAACACTGAAGCTTTCTTT